This T cell receptor beta chain originates from a study of shared clonotypes between healthy human individuals. Sequencing used immunoSEQ multiplex PCR; TCRdb keeps in-frame clones, though not all of them. The data show some 240,000 clones, 60% to 80% seen once. The CDR3 is made up of 13 amino acids. V was pared by 3 bases and J by 5 bases, with 11 bases between. Looked up from germline, CDR1 is SEHNR and CDR2 is FQNEAQ (reference sequence). The gene calls are TRBV7-9 and TRBJ2-7; TRBD2 might be the D (5 bases). The sequenced material came from memory CD4+ T cells sorted from blood. Documented subset: CD45RA-negative fraction. The receptor was isolated from a man younger than 45 in good health. The CDR3 region is CASSLILGDEQYF. In nucleotides, the CDR3 is TGTGCCAGCAGCTTGATACTAGGAGACGAGCAGTACTTC.